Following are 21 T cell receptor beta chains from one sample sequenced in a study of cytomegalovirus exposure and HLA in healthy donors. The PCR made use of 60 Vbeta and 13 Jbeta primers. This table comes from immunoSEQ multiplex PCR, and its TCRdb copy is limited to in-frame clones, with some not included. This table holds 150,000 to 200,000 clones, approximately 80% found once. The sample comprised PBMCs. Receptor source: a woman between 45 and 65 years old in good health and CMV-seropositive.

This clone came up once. This chain's CDR3 is CASSSLFYEQYF. In nucleotides, the CDR3 is TGTGCCAGCAGTTCTCTCTTCTACGAGCAGTACTTC. V and J are TRBV6-5 and TRBJ2-7; unclear D gene. The CDR3 has 12 amino acids. Germline CDR1 is MNHEY and CDR2 is SVGAGI. V lost 4 bases and J lost 3, with 7 bases in between.

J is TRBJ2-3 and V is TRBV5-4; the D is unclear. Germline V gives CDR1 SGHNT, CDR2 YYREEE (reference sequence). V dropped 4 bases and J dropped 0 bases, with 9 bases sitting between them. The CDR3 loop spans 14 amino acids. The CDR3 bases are TGTGCCAGCAGCCTGGTAACTAGCACAGATACGCAGTATTTT. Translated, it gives CASSLVTSTDTQYF.

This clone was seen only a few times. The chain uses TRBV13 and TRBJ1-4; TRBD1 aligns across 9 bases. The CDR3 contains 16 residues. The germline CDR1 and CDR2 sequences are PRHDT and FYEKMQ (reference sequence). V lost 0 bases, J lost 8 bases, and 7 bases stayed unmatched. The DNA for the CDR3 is TGTGCCAGCAGCTTAGGTCACCGGGACAGGGACGAAAAACTGTTTTTT. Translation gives CASSLGHRDRDEKLFF.

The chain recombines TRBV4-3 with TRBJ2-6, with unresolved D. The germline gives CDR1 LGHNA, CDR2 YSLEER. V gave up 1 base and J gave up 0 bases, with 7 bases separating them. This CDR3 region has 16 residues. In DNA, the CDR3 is TGCGCCAGCAGCCAAGGACTGAGCTCTGGGGCCAACGTCCTGACTTTC. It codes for CASSQGLSSGANVLTF.

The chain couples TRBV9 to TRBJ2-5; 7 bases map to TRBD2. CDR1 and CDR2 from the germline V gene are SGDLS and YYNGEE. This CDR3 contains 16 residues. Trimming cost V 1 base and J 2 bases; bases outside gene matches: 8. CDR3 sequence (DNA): TGTGCCAGCAGCGTATCGACGAGGACTAGTCAAGAGACCCAGTACTTC. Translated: CASSVSTRTSQETQYF.

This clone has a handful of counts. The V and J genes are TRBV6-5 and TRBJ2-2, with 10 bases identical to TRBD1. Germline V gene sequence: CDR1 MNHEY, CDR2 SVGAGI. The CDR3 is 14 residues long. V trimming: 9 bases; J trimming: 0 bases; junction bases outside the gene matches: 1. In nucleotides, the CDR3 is TGTGCCAGGACAGGGGGCGCGAACACCGGGGAGCTGTTTTTT. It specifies CARTGGANTGELFF.

The CDR3 loop is CASSREDQPQHF. The CDR3 DNA is TGTGCCAGTAGTCGGGAGGATCAGCCCCAGCATTTT. This rearrangement joins TRBV19 to TRBJ1-5, with no clear D. CDR1 is LNHDA and CDR2 is SQIVND in the germline V gene (reference sequence). The CDR3 consists of 12 residues. V was cut by 5 bases and J by 5 bases, with 7 bases left in between.

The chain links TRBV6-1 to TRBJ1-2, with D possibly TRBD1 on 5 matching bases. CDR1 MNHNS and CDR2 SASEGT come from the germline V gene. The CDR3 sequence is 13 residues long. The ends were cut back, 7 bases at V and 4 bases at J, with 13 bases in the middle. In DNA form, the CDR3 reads TGTGCCAGCAAGGCAGGGTTATCCTATGGCTACACCTTC. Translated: CASKAGLSYGYTF.

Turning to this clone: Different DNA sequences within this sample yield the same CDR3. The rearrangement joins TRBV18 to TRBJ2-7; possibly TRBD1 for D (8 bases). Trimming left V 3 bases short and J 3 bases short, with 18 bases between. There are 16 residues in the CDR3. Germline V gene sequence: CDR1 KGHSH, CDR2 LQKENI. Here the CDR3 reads CASSPPDREGYYEQYF. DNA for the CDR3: TGTGCCAGCTCACCCCCGGACAGGGAGGGCTACTACGAGCAGTACTTC.

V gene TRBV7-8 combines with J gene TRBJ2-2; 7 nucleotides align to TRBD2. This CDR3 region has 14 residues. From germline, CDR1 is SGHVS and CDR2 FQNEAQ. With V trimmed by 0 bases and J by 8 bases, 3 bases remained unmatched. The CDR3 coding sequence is TGTGCCAGCAGCTTAGCGGGAGGGAGGGGGGAGCTGTTTTTT. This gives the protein CASSLAGGRGELFF.

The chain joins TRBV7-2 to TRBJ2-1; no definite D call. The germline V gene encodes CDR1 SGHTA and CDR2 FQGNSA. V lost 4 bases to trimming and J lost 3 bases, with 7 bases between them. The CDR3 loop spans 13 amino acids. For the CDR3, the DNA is TGTGCCAGCAGCTCTCCCTTCTACAATGAGCAGTTCTTC. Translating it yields CASSSPFYNEQFF.

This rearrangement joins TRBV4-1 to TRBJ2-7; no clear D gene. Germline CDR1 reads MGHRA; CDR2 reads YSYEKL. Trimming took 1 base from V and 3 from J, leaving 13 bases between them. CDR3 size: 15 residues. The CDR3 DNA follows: TGCGCCAGCAGCCAAGGCGGCTTGGCCCGCTACGAGCAGTACTTC. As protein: CASSQGGLARYEQYF.

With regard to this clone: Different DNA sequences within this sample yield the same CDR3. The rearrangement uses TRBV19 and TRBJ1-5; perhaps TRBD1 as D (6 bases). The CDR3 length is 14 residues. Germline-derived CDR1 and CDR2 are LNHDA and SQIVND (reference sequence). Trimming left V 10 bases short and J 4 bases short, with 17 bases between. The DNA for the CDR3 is TGTGCCACCATTGAGGGGCAGGGGAATCAGCCCCAGCATTTT. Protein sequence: CATIEGQGNQPQHF.

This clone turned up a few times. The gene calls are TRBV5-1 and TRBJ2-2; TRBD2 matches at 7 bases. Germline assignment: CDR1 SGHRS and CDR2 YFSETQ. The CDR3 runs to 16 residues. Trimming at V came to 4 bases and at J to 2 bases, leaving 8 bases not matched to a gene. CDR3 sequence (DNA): TGCGCCAGCAGCCCGGCAGCGGGGTTAAACACCGGGGAGCTGTTTTTT. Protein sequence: CASSPAAGLNTGELFF. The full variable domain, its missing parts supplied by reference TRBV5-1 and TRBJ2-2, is KAGVTQTPRYLIKTRGQQVTLSCSPISGHRSVSWYQQTPGQGLQFLFEYFSETQRNKGNFPGRFSGRQFSNSRSEMNVSTLELGDSALYLCASSPAAGLNTGELFFGEGSRLTVL.

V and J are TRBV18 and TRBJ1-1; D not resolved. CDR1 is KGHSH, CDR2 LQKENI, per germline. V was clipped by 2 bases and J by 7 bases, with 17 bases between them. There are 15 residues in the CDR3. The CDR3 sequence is CASSPVEYLEIEAFF. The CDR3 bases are TGTGCCAGCTCACCAGTAGAGTATTTGGAGATTGAAGCTTTCTTT.

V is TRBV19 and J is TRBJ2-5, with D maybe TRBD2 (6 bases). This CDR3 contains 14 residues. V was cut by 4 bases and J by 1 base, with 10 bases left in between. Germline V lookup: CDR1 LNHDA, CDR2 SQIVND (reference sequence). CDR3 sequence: CASSTSSVQETQYF. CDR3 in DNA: TGTGCCAGTAGTACCTCTAGCGTCCAAGAGACCCAGTACTTC.

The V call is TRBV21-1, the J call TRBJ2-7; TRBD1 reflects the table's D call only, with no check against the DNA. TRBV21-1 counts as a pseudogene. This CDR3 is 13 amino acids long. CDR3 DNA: TGTGCCTCCCCGGGACAGTCATTAAACGAGCAGTACTTC. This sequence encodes CASPGQSLNEQYF.

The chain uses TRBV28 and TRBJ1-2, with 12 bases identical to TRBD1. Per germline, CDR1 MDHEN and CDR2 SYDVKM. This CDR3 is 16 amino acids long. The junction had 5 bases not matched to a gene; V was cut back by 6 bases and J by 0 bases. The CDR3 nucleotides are TGTGCCAGCAGCCCGGGACAGGGGGCAACTAACTATGGCTACACCTTC. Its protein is CASSPGQGATNYGYTF.

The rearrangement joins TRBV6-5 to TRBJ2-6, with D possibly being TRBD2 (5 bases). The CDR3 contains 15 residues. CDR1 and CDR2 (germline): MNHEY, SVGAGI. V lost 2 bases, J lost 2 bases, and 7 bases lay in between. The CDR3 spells CASSYRRAGANVLTF. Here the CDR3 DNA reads TGTGCCAGCAGTTACCGGCGGGCTGGGGCCAACGTCCTGACTTTC.

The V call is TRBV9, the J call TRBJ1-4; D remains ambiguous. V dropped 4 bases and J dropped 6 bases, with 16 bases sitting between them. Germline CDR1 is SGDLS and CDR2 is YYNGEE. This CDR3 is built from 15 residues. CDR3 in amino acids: CASSPRGDDHEKLFF. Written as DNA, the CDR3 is TGTGCCAGCAGCCCACGCGGCGACGATCATGAAAAACTGTTTTTT.

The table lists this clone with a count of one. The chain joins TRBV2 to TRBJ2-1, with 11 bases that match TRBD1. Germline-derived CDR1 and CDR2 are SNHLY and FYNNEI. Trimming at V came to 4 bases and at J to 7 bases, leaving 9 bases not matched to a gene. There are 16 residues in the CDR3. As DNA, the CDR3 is TGTGCCAGCAGTGGGCGGACAGGGGGCGGTCAAAATGAGCAGTTCTTC. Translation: CASSGRTGGGQNEQFF.